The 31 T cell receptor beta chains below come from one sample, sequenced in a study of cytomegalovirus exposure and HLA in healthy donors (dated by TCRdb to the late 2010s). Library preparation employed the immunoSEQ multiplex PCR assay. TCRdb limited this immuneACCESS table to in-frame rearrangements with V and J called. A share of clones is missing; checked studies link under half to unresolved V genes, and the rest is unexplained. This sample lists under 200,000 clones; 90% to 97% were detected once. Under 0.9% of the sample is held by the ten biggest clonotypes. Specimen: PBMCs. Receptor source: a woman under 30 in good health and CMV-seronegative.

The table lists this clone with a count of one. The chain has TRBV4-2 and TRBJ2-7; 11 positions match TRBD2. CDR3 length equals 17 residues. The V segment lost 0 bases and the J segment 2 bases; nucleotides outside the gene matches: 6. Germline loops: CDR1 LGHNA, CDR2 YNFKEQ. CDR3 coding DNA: TGTGCCAGCAGCCAAGATCTAGCGGGGGGACTCACCTACGAGCAGTACTTC. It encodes CASSQDLAGGLTYEQYF.

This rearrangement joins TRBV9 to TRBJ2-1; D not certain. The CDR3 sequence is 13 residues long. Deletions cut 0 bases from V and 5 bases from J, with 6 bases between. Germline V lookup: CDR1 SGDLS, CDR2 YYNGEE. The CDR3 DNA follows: TGTGCCAGCAGCGTAGACACACACAATGAGCAGTTCTTC. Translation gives CASSVDTHNEQFF.

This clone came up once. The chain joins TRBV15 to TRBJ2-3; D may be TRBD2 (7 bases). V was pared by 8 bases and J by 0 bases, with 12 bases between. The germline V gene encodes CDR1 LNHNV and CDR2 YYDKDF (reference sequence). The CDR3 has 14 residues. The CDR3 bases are TGTGCCACCCGGAGGGGGGGAAGCACAGATACGCAGTATTTT. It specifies CATRRGGSTDTQYF.

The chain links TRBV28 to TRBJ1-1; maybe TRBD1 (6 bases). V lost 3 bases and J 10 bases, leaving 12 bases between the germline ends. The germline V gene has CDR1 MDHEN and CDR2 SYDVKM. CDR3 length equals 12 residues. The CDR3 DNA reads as TGTGCCAGCAGTTTTGTTCAGGGGCGAGCTTTCTTT. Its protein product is CASSFVQGRAFF.

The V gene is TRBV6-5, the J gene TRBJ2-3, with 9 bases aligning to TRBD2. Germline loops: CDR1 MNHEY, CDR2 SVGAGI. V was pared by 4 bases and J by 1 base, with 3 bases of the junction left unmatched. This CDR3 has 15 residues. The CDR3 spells CASSSGTSRTDTQYF. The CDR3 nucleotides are TGTGCCAGCAGTTCCGGGACTAGCCGCACAGATACGCAGTATTTT.

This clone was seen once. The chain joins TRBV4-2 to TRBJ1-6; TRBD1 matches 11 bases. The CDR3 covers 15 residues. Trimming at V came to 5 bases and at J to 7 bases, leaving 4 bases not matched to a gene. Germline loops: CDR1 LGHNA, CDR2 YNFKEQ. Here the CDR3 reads CASSSGTGGNSPLHF. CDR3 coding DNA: TGTGCCAGCAGCTCAGGGACAGGGGGGAATTCACCCCTCCACTTT.

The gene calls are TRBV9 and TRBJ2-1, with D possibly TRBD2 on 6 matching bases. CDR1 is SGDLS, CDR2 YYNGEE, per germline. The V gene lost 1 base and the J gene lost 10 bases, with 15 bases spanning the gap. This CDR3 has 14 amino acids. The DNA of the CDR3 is TGTGCCAGCAGCGTAACGGGACTGTCCCAGGAGCAGTTCTTC. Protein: CASSVTGLSQEQFF.

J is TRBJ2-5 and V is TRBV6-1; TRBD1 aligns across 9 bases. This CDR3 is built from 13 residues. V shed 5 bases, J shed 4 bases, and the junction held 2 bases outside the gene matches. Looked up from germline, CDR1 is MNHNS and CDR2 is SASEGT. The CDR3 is CASSKTGGETQYF. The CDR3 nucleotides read TGTGCCAGCAGTAAGACAGGGGGAGAGACCCAGTACTTC.

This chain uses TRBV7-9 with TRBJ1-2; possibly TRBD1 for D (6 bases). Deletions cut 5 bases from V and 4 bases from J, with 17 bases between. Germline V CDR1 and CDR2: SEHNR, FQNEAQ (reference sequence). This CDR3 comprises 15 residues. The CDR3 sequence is CASSVGGGLSYGYTF. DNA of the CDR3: TGTGCCAGCAGCGTAGGGGGGGGCCTCAGCTATGGCTACACCTTC.

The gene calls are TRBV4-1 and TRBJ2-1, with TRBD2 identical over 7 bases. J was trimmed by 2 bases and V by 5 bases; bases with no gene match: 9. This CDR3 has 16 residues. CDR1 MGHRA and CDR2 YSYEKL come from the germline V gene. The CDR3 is CASSSSGLEAYNEQFF. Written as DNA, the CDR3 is TGCGCCAGCAGCTCCTCCGGACTAGAAGCCTACAATGAGCAGTTCTTC.

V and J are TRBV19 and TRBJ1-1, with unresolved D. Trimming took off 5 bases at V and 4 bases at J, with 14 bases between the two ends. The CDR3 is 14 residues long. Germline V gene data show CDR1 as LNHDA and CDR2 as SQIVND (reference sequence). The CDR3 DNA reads TGTGCCAGTAGTGACCCGGGGTATAGCACTGAAGCTTTCTTT. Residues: CASSDPGYSTEAFF.

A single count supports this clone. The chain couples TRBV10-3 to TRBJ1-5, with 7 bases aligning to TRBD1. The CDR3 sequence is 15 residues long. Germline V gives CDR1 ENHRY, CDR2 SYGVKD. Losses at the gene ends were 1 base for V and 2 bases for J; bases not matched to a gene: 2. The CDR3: CAISELGGGNQPQHF. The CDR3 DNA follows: TGTGCCATCAGTGAGTTAGGGGGCGGCAATCAGCCCCAGCATTTT.

DNA for the CDR3: TGTGCCAGCAGTTACGACGGGGGGGCCAGGAAGACCCAGTACTTC. This sequence encodes CASSYDGGARKTQYF. V usage is TRBV6-5 and J usage is TRBJ2-5, with 8 nucleotides matching TRBD2. There are 15 residues in the CDR3. CDR1 and CDR2 (germline): MNHEY, SVGAGI. With 2 bases clipped from V and 6 bases from J, the junction kept 8 bases outside the gene matches.

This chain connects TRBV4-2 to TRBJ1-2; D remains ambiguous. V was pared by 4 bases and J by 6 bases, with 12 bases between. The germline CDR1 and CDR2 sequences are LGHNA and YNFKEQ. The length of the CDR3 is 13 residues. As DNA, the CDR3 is TGTGCCAGCAGCCCCCAAGGACTCCATGGCTACACCTTC. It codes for CASSPQGLHGYTF.

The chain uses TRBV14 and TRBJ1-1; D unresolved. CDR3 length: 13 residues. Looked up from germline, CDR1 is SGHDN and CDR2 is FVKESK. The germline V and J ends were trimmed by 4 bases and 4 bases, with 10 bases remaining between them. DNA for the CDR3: TGTGCCAGCAGCCCCACCGGGAGCACTGAAGCTTTCTTT. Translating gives CASSPTGSTEAFF.

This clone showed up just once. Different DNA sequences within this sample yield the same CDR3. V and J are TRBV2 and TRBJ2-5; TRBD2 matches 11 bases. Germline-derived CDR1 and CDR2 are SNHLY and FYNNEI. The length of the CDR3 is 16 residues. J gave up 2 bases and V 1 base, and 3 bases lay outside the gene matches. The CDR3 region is CASSEGVAGGQETQYF. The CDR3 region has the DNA TGTGCCAGCAGTGAAGGGGTAGCGGGGGGGCAAGAGACCCAGTACTTC.

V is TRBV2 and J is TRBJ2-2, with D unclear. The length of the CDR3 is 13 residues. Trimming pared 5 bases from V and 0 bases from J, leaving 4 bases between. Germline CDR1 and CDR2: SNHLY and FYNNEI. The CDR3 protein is CASSNTNTGELFF. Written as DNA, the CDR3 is TGTGCCAGCAGTAACACGAACACCGGGGAGCTGTTTTTT.

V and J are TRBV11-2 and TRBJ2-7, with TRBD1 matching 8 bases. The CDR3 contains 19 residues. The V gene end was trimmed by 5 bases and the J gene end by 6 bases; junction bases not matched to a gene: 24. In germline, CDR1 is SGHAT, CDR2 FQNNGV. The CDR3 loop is CASSNPHKGTGSLNFEQYF. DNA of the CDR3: TGTGCCAGCAGCAACCCCCACAAGGGGACAGGTAGCCTCAATTTCGAGCAGTACTTC.

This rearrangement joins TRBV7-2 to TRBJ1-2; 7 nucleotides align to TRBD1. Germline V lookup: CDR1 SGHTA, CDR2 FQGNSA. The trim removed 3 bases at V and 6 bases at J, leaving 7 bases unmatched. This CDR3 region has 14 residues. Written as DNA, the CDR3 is TGTGCCAGCAGCTTCAGACAGGGTTCAGATGGCTACACCTTC. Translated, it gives CASSFRQGSDGYTF.

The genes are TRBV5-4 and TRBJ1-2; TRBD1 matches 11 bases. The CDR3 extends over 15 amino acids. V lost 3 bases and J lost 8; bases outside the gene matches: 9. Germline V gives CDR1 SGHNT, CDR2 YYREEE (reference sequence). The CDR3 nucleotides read TGTGCCAGCAGCTCCGGGACAGGGGGACGAGAAGGCTACACCTTC. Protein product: CASSSGTGGREGYTF. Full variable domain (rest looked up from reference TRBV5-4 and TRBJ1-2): ETGVTQSPTHLIKTRGQQVTLRCSSQSGHNTVSWYQQALGQGPQFIFQYYREEENGRGNFPPRFSGLQFPNYSSELNVNALELDDSALYLCASSSGTGGREGYTFGSGTRLTVV.

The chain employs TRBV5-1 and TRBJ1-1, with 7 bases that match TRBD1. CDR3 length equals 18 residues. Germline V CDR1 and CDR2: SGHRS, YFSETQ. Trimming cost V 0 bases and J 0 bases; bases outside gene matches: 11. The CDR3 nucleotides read TGCGCCAGCAGCTTGGCACCAGGGGGTACCAGCTTGAACACTGAAGCTTTCTTT. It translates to CASSLAPGGTSLNTEAFF.

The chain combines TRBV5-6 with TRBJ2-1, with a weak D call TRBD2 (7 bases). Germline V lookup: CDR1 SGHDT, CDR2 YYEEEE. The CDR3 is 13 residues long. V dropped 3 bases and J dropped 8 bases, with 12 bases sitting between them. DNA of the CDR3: TGTGCCAGCAGCTACCTGGGGGGGCATGAGCAGTTCTTC. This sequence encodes CASSYLGGHEQFF.

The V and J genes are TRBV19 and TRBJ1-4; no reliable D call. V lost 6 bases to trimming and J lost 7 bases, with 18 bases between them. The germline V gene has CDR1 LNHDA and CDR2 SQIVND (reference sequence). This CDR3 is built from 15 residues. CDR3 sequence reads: CASSRVEFFAEKLFF. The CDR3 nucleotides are TGTGCCAGTAGCCGAGTCGAGTTTTTCGCTGAAAAACTGTTTTTT.

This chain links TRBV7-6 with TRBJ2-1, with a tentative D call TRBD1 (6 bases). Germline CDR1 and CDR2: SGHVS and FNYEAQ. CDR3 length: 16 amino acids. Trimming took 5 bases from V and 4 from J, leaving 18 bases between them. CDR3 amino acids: CASSPRAGVPYNEQFF. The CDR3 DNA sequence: TGTGCCAGCAGCCCGAGGGCAGGGGTCCCTTACAATGAGCAGTTCTTC.

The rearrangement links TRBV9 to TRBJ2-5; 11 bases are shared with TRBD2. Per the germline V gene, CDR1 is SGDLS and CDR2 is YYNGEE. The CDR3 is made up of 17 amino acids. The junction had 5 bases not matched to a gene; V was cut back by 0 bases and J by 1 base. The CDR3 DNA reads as TGTGCCAGCAGCGTAGAAGGGACTAGCGGCCTCCAAGAGACCCAGTACTTC. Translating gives CASSVEGTSGLQETQYF.

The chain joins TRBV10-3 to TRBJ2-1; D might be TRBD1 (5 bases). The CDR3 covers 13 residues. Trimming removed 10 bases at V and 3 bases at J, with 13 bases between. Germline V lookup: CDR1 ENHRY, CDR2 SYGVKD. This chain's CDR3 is CATLPGHYNEQFF. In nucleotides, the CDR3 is TGTGCCACCCTCCCCGGACACTACAATGAGCAGTTCTTC.

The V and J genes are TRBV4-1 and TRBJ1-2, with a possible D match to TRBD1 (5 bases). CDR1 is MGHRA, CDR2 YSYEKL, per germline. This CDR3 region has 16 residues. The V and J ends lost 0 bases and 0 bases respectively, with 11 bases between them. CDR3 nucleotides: TGCGCCAGCAGCCAAGAACCGGGGGGAGCTAACTATGGCTACACCTTC. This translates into CASSQEPGGANYGYTF.

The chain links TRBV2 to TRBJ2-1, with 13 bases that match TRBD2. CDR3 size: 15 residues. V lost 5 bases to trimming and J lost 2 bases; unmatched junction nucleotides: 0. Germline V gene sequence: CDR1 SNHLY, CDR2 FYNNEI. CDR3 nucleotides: TGTGCCAGCAGTACTAGCGGGGGGGCCTACAATGAGCAGTTCTTC. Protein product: CASSTSGGAYNEQFF.

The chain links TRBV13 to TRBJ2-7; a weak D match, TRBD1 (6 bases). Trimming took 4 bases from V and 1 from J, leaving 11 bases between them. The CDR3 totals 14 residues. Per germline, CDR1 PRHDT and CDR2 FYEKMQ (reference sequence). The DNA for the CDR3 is TGTGCCAGCAGCTCCGCCAGGGGATCCTACGAGCAGTACTTC. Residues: CASSSARGSYEQYF. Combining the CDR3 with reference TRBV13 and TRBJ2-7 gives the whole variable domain AAGVIQSPRHLIKEKRETATLKCYPIPRHDTVYWYQQGPGQDPQFLISFYEKMQSDKGSIPDRFSAQQFSDYHSELNMSSLELGDSALYFCASSSARGSYEQYFGPGTRLTVT.

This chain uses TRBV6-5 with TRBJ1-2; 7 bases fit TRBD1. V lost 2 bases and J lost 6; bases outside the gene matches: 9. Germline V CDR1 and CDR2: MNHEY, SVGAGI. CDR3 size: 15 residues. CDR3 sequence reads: CASSYRPSGGHGYTF. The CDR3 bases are TGTGCCAGCAGTTACCGCCCCTCAGGGGGGCATGGCTACACCTTC.

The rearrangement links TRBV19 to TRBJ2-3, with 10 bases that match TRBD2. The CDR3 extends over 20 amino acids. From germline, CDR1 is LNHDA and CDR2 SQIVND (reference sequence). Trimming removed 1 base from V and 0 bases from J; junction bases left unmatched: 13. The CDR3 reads CASSIVRIAGGLSSTDTQYF. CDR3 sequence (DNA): TGTGCCAGTAGTATAGTTCGGATAGCGGGGGGACTCTCTAGCACAGATACGCAGTATTTT.